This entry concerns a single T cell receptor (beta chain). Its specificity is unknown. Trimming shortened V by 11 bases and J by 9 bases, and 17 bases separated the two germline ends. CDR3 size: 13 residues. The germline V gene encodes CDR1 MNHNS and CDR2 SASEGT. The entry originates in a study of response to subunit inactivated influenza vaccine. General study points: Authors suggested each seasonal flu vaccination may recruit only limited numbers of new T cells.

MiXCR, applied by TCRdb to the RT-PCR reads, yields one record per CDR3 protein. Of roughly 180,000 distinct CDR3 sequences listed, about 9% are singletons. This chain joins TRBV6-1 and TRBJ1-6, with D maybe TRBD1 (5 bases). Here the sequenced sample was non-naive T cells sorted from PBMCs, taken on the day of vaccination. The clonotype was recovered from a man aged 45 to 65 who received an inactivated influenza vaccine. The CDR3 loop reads CAAADTSSSPLHF. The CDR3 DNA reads TGTGCCGCGGCGGACACTTCAAGTTCACCCCTCCACTTT.